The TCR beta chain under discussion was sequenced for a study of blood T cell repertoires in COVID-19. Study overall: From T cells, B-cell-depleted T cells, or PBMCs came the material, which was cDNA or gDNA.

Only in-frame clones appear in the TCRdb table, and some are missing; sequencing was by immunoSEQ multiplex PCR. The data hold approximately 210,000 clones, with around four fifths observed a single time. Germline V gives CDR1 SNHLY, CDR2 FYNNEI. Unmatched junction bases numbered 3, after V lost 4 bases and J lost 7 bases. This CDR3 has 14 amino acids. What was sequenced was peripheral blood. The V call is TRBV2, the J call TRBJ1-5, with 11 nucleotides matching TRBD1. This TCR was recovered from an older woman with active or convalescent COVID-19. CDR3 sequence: CASSGTGGMQPQHF. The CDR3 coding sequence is TGTGCCAGCAGTGGGACAGGGGGCATGCAGCCCCAGCATTTT.